Shown below are 10 T cell receptor beta chains from a single sample sequenced in a study of CD8+CD57+ T cells in acquired aplastic anemia. It was genomic DNA that served as the template for profiling TCR beta VDJ and CDR3. Via MiXCR, TCRdb re-called the reads, giving one row per CDR3 protein. The table includes fewer than 300,000 distinct CDR3 sequences, 70% to 85% detected once. All sequencing subjects had displayed CD8+CD57+ cell expansion on flow cytometry. What was sequenced was sorted CD4+, CD8+, or CD8+CD57+ T cells (not recorded which) from PBMCs. The receptors were gathered from a human donor with aplastic anemia.

This chain uses TRBV7-2 with TRBJ2-5; TRBD1 matches at 8 bases. The junction had 23 bases not matched to a gene; V was cut back by 4 bases and J by 7 bases. CDR1 and CDR2 (germline): SGHTA, FQGNSA. This CDR3 has 19 residues. The CDR3 loop is CASSSSGGALAGYLGTQYF. The CDR3 coding sequence is TGTGCCAGCAGCTCTTCAGGGGGCGCCCTCGCGGGCTACCTGGGGACCCAGTACTTC.

The chain couples TRBV5-5 to TRBJ2-1, with a tentative D call TRBD2 (5 bases). Trimming shortened V by 4 bases and J by 2 bases, and 10 bases separated the two germline ends. CDR1 SGHKS and CDR2 YYEKEE come from the germline V gene (reference sequence). This CDR3 contains 14 residues. CDR3 residues: CASSRELAYNEQFF. CDR3 sequence (DNA): TGTGCCAGCAGCAGGGAACTAGCCTACAATGAGCAGTTCTTC.

About this clonotype: The junction differs from germline at one of its ends, possibly a read error. The V gene is TRBV11-3, the J gene TRBJ2-5; D is undetermined. The CDR3 covers 12 residues. CDR1 is SGHNT and CDR2 is YENEEA in the germline V gene. CDR3: CASNLDLAAQYF. DNA for the CDR3: TGTGCCAGCAACTTAGATCTGGCAGCCCAGTACTTC.

The chain links TRBV9 to TRBJ2-1; TRBD2 matches 9 bases. From germline, CDR1 is SGDLS and CDR2 YYNGEE. With 0 bases clipped from V and 4 bases from J, the junction kept 11 bases outside the gene matches. CDR3 length: 18 amino acids. CDR3 DNA sequence: TGTGCCAGCAGCGTAGAGAGAGAGCGGGGGGTGGGGTACAATGAGCAGTTCTTC. Amino acids: CASSVERERGVGYNEQFF.

The chain uses TRBV7-2 and TRBJ2-3; the match to TRBD1 covers 10 bases. Germline CDR1 reads SGHTA; CDR2 reads FQGNSA. The length of the CDR3 is 16 residues. V was pared by 6 bases and J by 2 bases, with 8 bases of the junction left unmatched. CDR3 coding DNA: TGTGCCAGCAGTGATGGGGACAGGGGCATCACAGATACGCAGTATTTT. Encoded protein: CASSDGDRGITDTQYF.

The chain links TRBV9 to TRBJ2-3; maybe TRBD2 (5 bases). Trimming removed 0 bases at V and 13 bases at J, with 21 bases between. This CDR3 spans 15 amino acids. Germline V gene data show CDR1 as SGDLS and CDR2 as YYNGEE. Written as DNA, the CDR3 is TGTGCCAGCAGCGTAGGGGGAGATACGCAATATACTGAGTATTTT. Amino acid sequence: CASSVGGDTQYTEYF.

A word on this clonotype: At one end, the junction sequence differs from germline, possibly due to a read error. The gene calls are TRBV5-1 and TRBJ2-3; D not resolved. The CDR3 loop spans 13 amino acids. The V gene's germline CDR1 is SGHRS and CDR2 YFSETQ. The CDR3 here is CASSLYGTAEQYF. CDR3 nucleotide sequence: TGTGCCAGCAGCTTGTACGGTACCGCAGAGCAGTATTTT.

J is TRBJ1-1 and V is TRBV7-8; the D gene is possibly TRBD1 (5 bases). V was cut by 3 bases and J by 14 bases, with 25 bases left in between. This CDR3 spans 15 amino acids. Germline V lookup: CDR1 SGHVS, CDR2 FQNEAQ. The CDR3 here is CASSFHLAGTAVSFF. CDR3 bases: TGTGCCAGCAGCTTTCATCTAGCCGGGACCGCTGTTTCCTTCTTT.

The chain links TRBV2 to TRBJ2-3, with TRBD2 identical over 10 bases. V gave up 6 bases and J gave up 6 bases; unmatched junction bases: 9. The CDR3 is made up of 15 amino acids. The V gene's germline CDR1 is SNHLY and CDR2 FYNNEI. The CDR3 here is CASSTASGGGDTQYF. The DNA of the CDR3 is TGTGCCAGCAGCACCGCTAGCGGGGGCGGGGATACGCAGTATTTT.

This chain uses TRBV7-2 with TRBJ2-6; 7 nucleotides agree with TRBD1. Germline V gives CDR1 SGHTA, CDR2 FQGNSA. This CDR3 has 16 residues. V dropped 3 bases and J dropped 3; count of bases not matched to a gene: 5. CDR3: CASSLTGSGGANVLTF. In nucleotides, the CDR3 is TGTGCCAGCAGCTTGACAGGGTCGGGTGGGGCCAACGTCCTGACTTTC.